This passage covers 12 T cell receptor beta chains from one sample sequenced in a study of cytomegalovirus exposure and HLA in healthy donors. The study ran its PCR with 60 Vbeta and 13 Jbeta primers. Only in-frame clones appear in the TCRdb table, and some are missing; sequencing was by immunoSEQ multiplex PCR. The top ten hold more than 2.5% of the sample, which has under 200,000 clones, over 60% seen once. Sequenced material: PBMCs. These receptors came from a young woman in good health and CMV-seronegative.

CDR3 loop: CALSKGTGVSGANVLTF. CDR3 nucleotide sequence: TGTGCCTTGAGCAAGGGGACAGGGGTGTCTGGGGCCAACGTCCTGACTTTC. The rearrangement joins TRBV30 to TRBJ2-6, with 10 bases identical to TRBD1. Trimming removed 7 bases from V and 1 base from J; junction bases left unmatched: 10. Per the germline V gene, CDR1 is GTSNPN and CDR2 is SVGIG (reference sequence). This CDR3 contains 17 residues. Full variable domain (outside the CDR3, taken from reference TRBV30 and TRBJ2-6): SQTIHQWPATLVQPVGSPLSLECTVEGTSNPNLYWYRQAAGRGLQLLFYSVGIGQISSEVPQNLSASRPQDRQFILSSKKLLLSDSGFYLCALSKGTGVSGANVLTFGAGSRLTVL.

A few counts support this clone. This chain uses TRBV4-1 with TRBJ2-1; TRBD2 is a possible D gene (5 bases). The CDR3 loop spans 11 amino acids. Trimming removed 9 bases at V and 4 bases at J, with 7 bases between. CDR1 is MGHRA and CDR2 is YSYEKL in the germline V gene. The CDR3 loop reads CASRGYNEQFF. The CDR3 nucleotides are TGCGCCAGTCGGGGTTACAATGAGCAGTTCTTC.

This clone was seen a handful of times. This rearrangement joins TRBV2 to TRBJ2-5, with D possibly being TRBD2 (5 bases). This CDR3 spans 15 amino acids. CDR1 and CDR2 from the germline V gene are SNHLY and FYNNEI. Trimming took off 0 bases at V and 3 bases at J, with 11 bases between the two ends. The CDR3 region is CASSEAWVGEETQYF. The CDR3 DNA reads as TGTGCCAGCAGTGAAGCGTGGGTCGGGGAAGAGACCCAGTACTTC. Complete variable domain (other parts from reference TRBV2 and TRBJ2-5): EPEVTQTPSHQVTQMGQEVILRCVPISNHLYFYWYRQILGQKVEFLVSFYNNEISEKSEIFDDQFSVERPDGSNFTLKIRSTKLEDSAMYFCASSEAWVGEETQYFGPGTRLLVL.

The V and J genes are TRBV6-1 and TRBJ1-3, with a weak D call TRBD1 (5 bases). Germline CDR1 and CDR2: MNHNS and SASEGT. This CDR3 region has 13 residues. Trimming left V 10 bases short and J 8 bases short, with 18 bases between. CDR3 nucleotides: TGTGCCACGGGGGGATCCACGGATCACACCATATATTTT. It translates to CATGGSTDHTIYF.

The V and J genes are TRBV5-1 and TRBJ1-2; D might be TRBD1 (5 bases). CDR3 length: 13 residues. With 2 bases removed from V and 1 base from J, the gap between germline ends came to 6 bases. Germline V CDR1 and CDR2: SGHRS, YFSETQ. CDR3 in DNA: TGCGCCAGCAGCTTCGACAGTAACTATGGCTACACCTTC. This translates into CASSFDSNYGYTF. Supplemented by reference TRBV5-1 and TRBJ1-2, the full variable domain reads KAGVTQTPRYLIKTRGQQVTLSCSPISGHRSVSWYQQTPGQGLQFLFEYFSETQRNKGNFPGRFSGRQFSNSRSEMNVSTLELGDSALYLCASSFDSNYGYTFGSGTRLTVV.

This chain joins TRBV28 and TRBJ2-7; D perhaps matches TRBD1 (5 bases). Germline-derived CDR1 and CDR2 are MDHEN and SYDVKM. This CDR3 is built from 15 residues. The V end was cut by 4 bases, the J end by 3 bases, with 16 bases between. CDR3 residues: CASSSGGQGYYEQYF. The CDR3 DNA reads as TGTGCCAGCAGTTCGGGTGGGCAGGGATACTACGAGCAGTACTTC.

V and J are TRBV28 and TRBJ2-1, with 12 bases fitting TRBD1. Germline V gene lookup returns CDR1 MDHEN and CDR2 SYDVKM. The CDR3 totals 16 residues. Trimming at V came to 5 bases and at J to 7 bases, leaving 9 bases not matched to a gene. This CDR3 reads CASSPLRDRGQNEQFF. In DNA form, the CDR3 reads TGTGCCAGCAGTCCCCTCCGGGACAGGGGGCAAAATGAGCAGTTCTTC.

This chain joins TRBV28 and TRBJ2-7, with TRBD1 matching 8 bases. The CDR3 runs 16 residues. The trim removed 6 bases at V and 4 bases at J, leaving 14 bases unmatched. CDR1 and CDR2 (germline): MDHEN, SYDVKM. This CDR3 reads CASRPPGGQALYEQYF. The CDR3 nucleotides are TGTGCCAGCAGACCCCCCGGGGGACAGGCTTTATACGAGCAGTACTTC.

The chain joins TRBV5-6 to TRBJ1-2; D gene unclear. The V and J ends lost 2 bases and 6 bases respectively, with 11 bases between them. CDR3 length: 13 amino acids. Germline CDR1 SGHDT, CDR2 YYEEEE. In DNA, the CDR3 is TGTGCCAGCAGCTTCAGTAATGAAGATGGCTACACCTTC. Translation gives CASSFSNEDGYTF.

The chain recombines TRBV5-1 with TRBJ1-2; 8 bases map to TRBD1. The length of the CDR3 is 14 residues. Unmatched junction bases numbered 9, after V lost 4 bases and J lost 7 bases. Germline CDR1 reads SGHRS; CDR2 reads YFSETQ. This CDR3 reads CASSVDRVMGGYTF. The CDR3 DNA reads as TGCGCCAGCAGCGTGGACAGGGTGATGGGTGGCTACACCTTC.

The CDR3 sequence: CAWSEGQGYEQYF. CDR3 nucleotides: TGTGCCTGGAGCGAAGGACAGGGCTACGAGCAGTACTTC. The V gene is TRBV30, the J gene TRBJ2-7; 8 bases line up with TRBD1. This CDR3 spans 13 amino acids. Germline V gene lookup returns CDR1 GTSNPN and CDR2 SVGIG (reference sequence). After removal of 3 bases from V and 3 bases from J, the junction contained 4 bases not matched to a gene.

The sample holds a few counts of this clone. The chain joins TRBV2 to TRBJ2-7; tentative D call: TRBD2 (6 bases). This CDR3 is built from 18 residues. CDR1 is SNHLY, CDR2 FYNNEI, per germline. V shed 4 bases and J shed 0 bases, with 22 bases lying between them. CDR3 sequence reads: CASSGFGESGGSSYEQYF. CDR3 bases: TGTGCCAGCAGTGGGTTTGGGGAGAGCGGAGGGAGCTCCTACGAGCAGTACTTC.